The 31 T cell receptor beta chains listed next were all sequenced from one sample in a study of vaccination effects on CD4 cells after COVID-19. Antigen-specific CD4+ T cells expanded by the ViraFEST assay with viral peptide pools were then sequenced. On day 10 of culture, CD4+ T cells were separated out. Each vaccine recipient was nucleocapsid antibody negative and had no prior SARS-CoV-2 infection. These receptors have no known antigen. TCRdb keeps only in-frame clones here, not all; method: immunoSEQ multiplex PCR. The table has about 45,000 clones, around 80% seen once. This material consisted of CD4+ T cells from PBMCs cultured with SARS-CoV-2 spike peptides, taken before COVID-19 vaccination. The receptor source for this set is a human donor who received a COVID-19 vaccine.

The chain couples TRBV28 to TRBJ1-2, with a weak D call TRBD1 (6 bases). The ends were cut back, 6 bases at V and 1 base at J, with 12 bases in the middle. CDR1 is MDHEN and CDR2 is SYDVKM in the germline V gene. The CDR3 contains 14 residues. The CDR3 region is CASRKGQVNYGYTF. The CDR3 region has the DNA TGTGCCAGCAGGAAGGGACAAGTTAACTATGGCTACACCTTC.

A single count supports this clone. This chain links TRBV14 with TRBJ1-4; 7 positions match TRBD1. The CDR3 runs to 17 residues. In germline, CDR1 is SGHDN, CDR2 FVKESK. V was pared by 2 bases and J by 6 bases, with 12 bases of the junction left unmatched. The CDR3 sequence is CASSQTGTRQGYEKLFF. As DNA, the CDR3 is TGTGCCAGCAGCCAAACTGGTACTCGACAGGGCTATGAAAAACTGTTTTTT.

This clone was picked up a small number of times. The chain joins TRBV18 to TRBJ2-2; D ambiguous. The CDR3 runs to 12 residues. The germline gives CDR1 KGHSH, CDR2 LQKENI. Trimming pared 3 bases from V and 5 bases from J, leaving 4 bases between. The chain's CDR3 is CASSPRTGELFF. Written as DNA, the CDR3 is TGTGCCAGCTCACCGAGGACCGGGGAGCTGTTTTTT. Supplemented by reference TRBV18 and TRBJ2-2, the full variable domain reads NAGVMQNPRHLVRRRGQEARLRCSPMKGHSHVYWYRQLPEEGLKFMVYLQKENIIDESGMPKERFSAEFPKEGPSILRIQQVVRGDSAAYFCASSPRTGELFFGEGSRLTVL.

V gene TRBV28 combines with J gene TRBJ1-4; a possible D gene is TRBD1 (5 bases). V was cut by 4 bases and J by 7 bases, with 16 bases left in between. This CDR3 spans 15 amino acids. Germline V gives CDR1 MDHEN, CDR2 SYDVKM. CDR3 nucleotides: TGTGCCAGCAGTTACCAGGGAGGCGAGGGTGAAAAACTGTTTTTT. The encoded protein is CASSYQGGEGEKLFF.

The chain has TRBV30 and TRBJ1-3; tentative D call: TRBD1 (6 bases). In germline, CDR1 is GTSNPN, CDR2 SVGIG (reference sequence). V shed 0 bases and J shed 0 bases, with 15 bases lying between them. This CDR3 has 17 residues. CDR3 residues: CAWSVGGPPYSGNTIYF. In DNA form, the CDR3 reads TGTGCCTGGAGTGTAGGGGGACCGCCATACTCTGGAAACACCATATATTTT.

The rearrangement links TRBV3-1 (or the pseudogene TRBV3-2) to TRBJ1-2, with a weak D call TRBD1 (6 bases). Trimming shortened V by 3 bases and J by 5 bases, and 16 bases separated the two germline ends. Per the germline V gene, CDR1 is LGHDT and CDR2 is YNNKEL (reference sequence). This CDR3 spans 15 amino acids. DNA for the CDR3: TGTGCCAGCAGCCATACCCTCAGGGGCGTTTATGGCTACACCTTC. Translated, it gives CASSHTLRGVYGYTF.

A word on this clone: A junction end diverges from the germline sequence, so it may reflect a read error. CDR3 amino acids: CASSPPAGTSGTDTQYF. The CDR3 DNA reads as TGTGCCAGCAGTCCCCCTGCGGGGACTAGTGGCACCGATACGCAGTATTTT. The rearrangement uses TRBV28 and TRBJ2-3; 8 bases map to TRBD2. This CDR3 contains 17 residues. Looked up from germline, CDR1 is MDHEN and CDR2 is SYDVKM.

The chain links TRBV2 to TRBJ1-4; no clear D. The germline V gene encodes CDR1 SNHLY and CDR2 FYNNEI. The CDR3 is 14 residues long. Trimming pared 8 bases from V and 3 bases from J, leaving 13 bases between. Here the CDR3 DNA reads TGTGCCAGCCATAGAAGGGCTCCTAATGAAAAACTGTTTTTT. This codes for CASHRRAPNEKLFF.

The rearrangement uses TRBV18 and TRBJ2-5; no clear D gene. The length of the CDR3 is 13 residues. The germline gives CDR1 KGHSH, CDR2 LQKENI. Trimming pared 1 base from V and 1 base from J, leaving 4 bases between. In DNA, the CDR3 is TGTGCCAGCTCACCACGAAGCCAAGAGACCCAGTACTTC. This codes for CASSPRSQETQYF.

The V call is TRBV18, the J call TRBJ2-7; a weak D match, TRBD2 (6 bases). Trimming took 3 bases from V and 5 from J, leaving 14 bases between them. The V gene's germline CDR1 is KGHSH and CDR2 LQKENI. This CDR3 region has 14 residues. CDR3 nucleotides: TGTGCCAGCTCACCGTTGCAGGGAGGCGACGAGCAGTACGTC. This sequence encodes CASSPLQGGDEQYV.

The chain has TRBV15 and TRBJ2-2; no clear D. This CDR3 is 15 amino acids long. V lost 1 base and J lost 5, with 11 bases in between. From germline, CDR1 is LNHNV and CDR2 YYDKDF (reference sequence). CDR3 nucleotides: TGTGCCACCAGCAGAGGCAAAGGGTGGACCGGGGAGCTGTTTTTT. It is translated as CATSRGKGWTGELFF.

This chain joins TRBV29-1 and TRBJ1-2; tentatively, D is TRBD1 (6 bases). Trimming removed 4 bases at V and 2 bases at J, with 14 bases between. The length of the CDR3 is 14 residues. Looked up from germline, CDR1 is SQVTM and CDR2 is ANQGSEA. The CDR3 here is CSVARGGANYGYTF. CDR3 DNA sequence: TGCAGCGTTGCCCGAGGGGGGGCGAACTATGGCTACACCTTC.

The gene calls are TRBV10-3 and TRBJ2-5; 13 bases match TRBD2. The trim removed 11 bases at V and 5 bases at J, leaving 11 bases unmatched. There are 15 residues in the CDR3. Germline lookup yields CDR1 ENHRY and CDR2 SYGVKD. The CDR3 is CAASTSGGAGETQYF. The DNA for the CDR3 is TGTGCCGCGTCCACTAGCGGGGGGGCCGGGGAGACCCAGTACTTC.

The chain combines TRBV11-1 with TRBJ2-4; possible D gene TRBD1, 7 bases. The V end was cut by 3 bases, the J end by 8 bases, with 11 bases between. Germline V lookup: CDR1 SGHAT, CDR2 FQDESV (reference sequence). This CDR3 is 13 amino acids long. CDR3 bases: TGTGCCAGCAGCTTCAGGGGGGAGGACATTCAGTACTTC. Amino acids: CASSFRGEDIQYF.

J is TRBJ1-4 and V is TRBV29-1; D remains unclear. Germline V gene lookup returns CDR1 SQVTM and CDR2 ANQGSEA. The V end was cut by 4 bases, the J end by 2 bases, with 8 bases between. CDR3 length: 13 residues. The CDR3: CSVAPYTNEKLFF. The CDR3, as DNA: TGCAGCGTTGCCCCCTACACTAATGAAAAACTGTTTTTT. The variable domain in full, completed from reference TRBV29-1 and TRBJ1-4, reads SAVISQKPSRDICQRGTSLTIQCQVDSQVTMMFWYRQQPGQSLTLIATANQGSEATYESGFVIDKFPISRPNLTFSTLTVSNMSPEDSSIYLCSVAPYTNEKLFFGSGTQLSVL.

This clone is a singleton in its sample. The CDR3: CASSLMGLAGGADTQYF. The CDR3 DNA sequence: TGCGCCAGCAGCTTGATGGGACTAGCGGGGGGGGCAGATACGCAGTATTTT. The chain links TRBV5-1 to TRBJ2-3, with TRBD2 matching over 16 bases. This CDR3 comprises 17 residues. V lost 1 base and J lost 4; bases outside the gene matches: 3. Germline CDR1 reads SGHRS; CDR2 reads YFSETQ.

The chain links TRBV18 to TRBJ1-3; 7 nucleotides match TRBD1. The CDR3 consists of 15 residues. The ends lost 3 bases at V and 4 bases at J; junction bases unmatched: 6. Germline V gene lookup returns CDR1 KGHSH and CDR2 LQKENI. The CDR3 DNA reads as TGTGCCAGCTCACCTTGGACAGGAACAGGAAACACCATATATTTT. Amino acids: CASSPWTGTGNTIYF. Full variable domain (rest looked up from reference TRBV18 and TRBJ1-3): NAGVMQNPRHLVRRRGQEARLRCSPMKGHSHVYWYRQLPEEGLKFMVYLQKENIIDESGMPKERFSAEFPKEGPSILRIQQVVRGDSAAYFCASSPWTGTGNTIYFGEGSWLTVV.

The chain links TRBV29-1 to TRBJ1-2; the D is unclear. With 6 bases removed from V and 13 bases from J, the gap between germline ends came to 18 bases. The germline V gene encodes CDR1 SQVTM and CDR2 ANQGSEA. This CDR3 is 11 amino acids long. CDR3 in amino acids: CSVEHRESRTF. The CDR3 DNA reads TGCAGCGTCGAACACCGGGAGAGCCGCACCTTC. Filled out from reference TRBV29-1 and TRBJ1-2, the complete variable domain reads SAVISQKPSRDICQRGTSLTIQCQVDSQVTMMFWYRQQPGQSLTLIATANQGSEATYESGFVIDKFPISRPNLTFSTLTVSNMSPEDSSIYLCSVEHRESRTFGSGTRLTVV.

This chain joins TRBV10-2 and TRBJ2-5; 7 nucleotides align to TRBD2. CDR1 and CDR2 (germline): WSHSY, SAAADI. V shed 8 bases and J 5 bases; nucleotides not matched to a gene: 8. The CDR3 has 13 amino acids. The CDR3 DNA is TGCGCCAGCCTTGATAGCGGGTGGGAGACCCAGTACTTC. Amino acid sequence: CASLDSGWETQYF.

The chain combines TRBV5-1 with TRBJ2-2; D not resolved. Trimming removed 7 bases from V and 3 bases from J, with 13 bases in between. This CDR3 spans 14 amino acids. Germline V gives CDR1 SGHRS, CDR2 YFSETQ. CDR3 in amino acids: CASGPLDYTGELFF. CDR3 sequence (DNA): TGCGCCAGCGGACCTCTAGATTACACCGGGGAGCTGTTTTTT.

The genes are TRBV4-2 and TRBJ2-5; D is possibly TRBD1 or TRBD2 (6 bases each). This CDR3 has 14 residues. V dropped 2 bases and J dropped 10 bases, with 17 bases sitting between them. The germline V gene has CDR1 LGHNA and CDR2 YNFKEQ. The CDR3 sequence: CASSQKGEARGQYF. The CDR3 DNA reads TGTGCCAGCAGCCAAAAGGGGGAGGCTCGGGGCCAGTACTTC.

V gene TRBV3-1 (or the pseudogene TRBV3-2) combines with J gene TRBJ2-5, with TRBD2 matching 10 bases. Germline values: CDR1 LGHDT, CDR2 YNNKEL (reference sequence). The CDR3 consists of 16 residues. J was trimmed by 0 bases and V by 2 bases; bases with no gene match: 3. CDR3 region: CASSQLAGEYQETQYF. The DNA of the CDR3 is TGTGCCAGCAGCCAACTAGCGGGAGAGTACCAAGAGACCCAGTACTTC.

The chain uses TRBV5-4 and TRBJ1-1; D might be TRBD1 (5 bases). V was pared by 4 bases and J by 3 bases, with 19 bases between. This CDR3 contains 16 residues. Germline lookup yields CDR1 SGHNT and CDR2 YYREEE (reference sequence). The CDR3 sequence: CASSLGGALSDTEAFF. CDR3 coding DNA: TGTGCCAGCAGCCTGGGGGGTGCGTTGTCGGACACTGAAGCTTTCTTT.

This clone has a handful of counts. This chain joins TRBV2 and TRBJ1-5, with unresolved D. The CDR3 loop spans 15 amino acids. The V and J ends lost 2 bases and 0 bases respectively, with 8 bases between them. Germline V CDR1 and CDR2: SNHLY, FYNNEI. CDR3 sequence (DNA): TGTGCCAGCAGTGAATGGCAGATTAGCAATCAGCCCCAGCATTTT. Protein product: CASSEWQISNQPQHF.

This chain connects TRBV3-1 (or the pseudogene TRBV3-2) to TRBJ2-1; TRBD2 matches 15 bases. The germline V gene encodes CDR1 LGHDT and CDR2 YNNKEL (reference sequence). The CDR3 is made up of 18 amino acids. V dropped 3 bases and J dropped 7; count of bases not matched to a gene: 10. CDR3 loop: CASSHLGGTSGGRNEQFF. The CDR3 DNA is TGTGCCAGCAGCCACCTAGGTGGGACTAGCGGGGGGCGAAATGAGCAGTTCTTC.

The chain joins TRBV5-1 to TRBJ1-5; D is perhaps TRBD1 (6 bases). The CDR3 consists of 14 residues. The V and J ends lost 2 bases and 1 base respectively, with 7 bases between them. CDR1 is SGHRS and CDR2 is YFSETQ in the germline V gene. The CDR3 reads CASSFGQSNQPQHF. For the CDR3, the DNA is TGCGCCAGCAGCTTCGGACAGAGCAATCAGCCCCAGCATTTT.

The chain joins TRBV5-1 to TRBJ2-3; D is ambiguous. This CDR3 contains 15 residues. Germline-derived CDR1 and CDR2 are SGHRS and YFSETQ. Trimming removed 2 bases from V and 2 bases from J, with 12 bases in between. CDR3 protein: CASSLKRINTDTQYF. For the CDR3, the DNA is TGCGCCAGCAGCTTAAAGAGGATCAACACAGATACGCAGTATTTT.

This clone was recorded once. V and J are TRBV19 and TRBJ1-1; D is perhaps TRBD1 (5 bases). The V and J ends lost 5 bases and 5 bases respectively, with 15 bases between them. In germline, CDR1 is LNHDA, CDR2 SQIVND (reference sequence). This CDR3 contains 14 residues. DNA of the CDR3: TGTGCCAGTAGTGCCTCCTGGGGGGGGACTGAAGCTTTCTTT. This codes for CASSASWGGTEAFF.

The rearrangement links TRBV28 to TRBJ2-2; 9 nucleotides match TRBD1. Looked up from germline, CDR1 is MDHEN and CDR2 is SYDVKM. With V trimmed by 6 bases and J by 6 bases, 8 bases remained unmatched. The CDR3 has 15 amino acids. The CDR3 is CASSRTGVRAGELFF. The CDR3 nucleotides are TGTGCCAGCAGCCGGACAGGGGTACGCGCCGGGGAGCTGTTTTTT.

The rearrangement joins TRBV5-1 to TRBJ1-1; maybe TRBD1 (5 bases). CDR1 and CDR2 from the germline V gene are SGHRS and YFSETQ. The CDR3 contains 13 residues. V dropped 5 bases and J dropped 5 bases, with 13 bases sitting between them. Written as DNA, the CDR3 is TGCGCCAGCAGGGGGGAGGCGAGAACTGAAGCTTTCTTT. This sequence encodes CASRGEARTEAFF.

The genes are TRBV14 and TRBJ2-7, with D tentatively TRBD1 (6 bases). CDR1 SGHDN and CDR2 FVKESK come from the germline V gene. CDR3 size: 12 residues. Trimming cost V 2 bases and J 8 bases, with 10 bases left between them. CDR3 loop: CASSQIGGKQYV. The CDR3 DNA follows: TGTGCCAGCAGCCAAATAGGGGGTAAGCAGTACGTC.